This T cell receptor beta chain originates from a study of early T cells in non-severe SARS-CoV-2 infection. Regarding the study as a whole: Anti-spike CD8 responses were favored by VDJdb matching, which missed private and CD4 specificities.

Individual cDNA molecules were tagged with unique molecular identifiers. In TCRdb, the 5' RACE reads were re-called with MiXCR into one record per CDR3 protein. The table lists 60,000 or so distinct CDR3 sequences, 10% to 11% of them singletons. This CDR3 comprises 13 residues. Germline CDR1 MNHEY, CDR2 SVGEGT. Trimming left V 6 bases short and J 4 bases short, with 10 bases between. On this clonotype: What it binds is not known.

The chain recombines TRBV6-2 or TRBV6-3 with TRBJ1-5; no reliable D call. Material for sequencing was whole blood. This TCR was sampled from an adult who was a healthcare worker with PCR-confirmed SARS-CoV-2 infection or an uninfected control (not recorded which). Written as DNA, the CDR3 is TGTGCCAGCAGAGAGGACGGGAATCAGCCCCAGCATTTT. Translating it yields CASREDGNQPQHF.